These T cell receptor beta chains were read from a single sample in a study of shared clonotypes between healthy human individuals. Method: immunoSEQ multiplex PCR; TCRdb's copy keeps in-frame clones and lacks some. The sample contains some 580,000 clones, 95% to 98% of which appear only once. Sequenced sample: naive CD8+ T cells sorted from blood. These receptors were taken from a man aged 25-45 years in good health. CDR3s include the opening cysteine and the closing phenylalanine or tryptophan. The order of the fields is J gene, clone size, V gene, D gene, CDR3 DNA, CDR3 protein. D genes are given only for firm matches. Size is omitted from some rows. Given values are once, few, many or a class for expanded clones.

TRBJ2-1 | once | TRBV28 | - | TGTGCCAGCATCTTAGGGGTTAAAGGAGGCGAGCAGTTCTTC | CASILGVKGGEQFF
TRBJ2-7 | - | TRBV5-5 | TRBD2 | TGTGCCAGCAGCTTGAACAGCGGGAGTGCCTACGAGCAGTACTTC | CASSLNSGSAYEQYF
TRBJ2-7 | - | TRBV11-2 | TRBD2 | TGTGCCAGCAGCTTAGAGCTAGCGGGAGATACCGCCGAGCAGTACTTC | CASSLELAGDTAEQYF
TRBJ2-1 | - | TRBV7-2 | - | TGTGCCAGCAGCTTATCAGTACCAGAAGGGCCCTACAATGAGCAGTTCTTC | CASSLSVPEGPYNEQFF
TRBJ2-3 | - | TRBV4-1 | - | TGCGCCAGCAGCCAAGAAAGTTTAGAGAATACGCAGTATTTT | CASSQESLENTQYF
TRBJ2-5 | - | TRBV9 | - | TGTGCCAGCAGCGTGGGGGGCGGGGCGCAAGAGACCCAGTACTTC | CASSVGGGAQETQYF
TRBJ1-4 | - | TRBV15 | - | TGTGCCACCAGCAGTTCCCTAGGGTATAATGAAAAACTGTTTTTT | CATSSSLGYNEKLFF
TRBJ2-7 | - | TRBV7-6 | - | TGTGCCAGCAGCAACCTAGCCGATTCGCCCTACGAGCAGTACTTC | CASSNLADSPYEQYF
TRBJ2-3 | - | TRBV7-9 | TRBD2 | TGTGCCAGCAGCTTAGAATCCCCTCTAAGACTAGCGGATACAGATACGCAGTATTTT | CASSLESPLRLADTDTQYF
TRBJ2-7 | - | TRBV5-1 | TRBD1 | TGCGCCAGCAGCTACTCGACAGGGGGCCTTCCCGAGCAGTACTTC | CASSYSTGGLPEQYF
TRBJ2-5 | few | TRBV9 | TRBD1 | TGTGCCAGCAATCCAGGGGGCAATTCGGAGACCCAGTACTTC | CASNPGGNSETQYF
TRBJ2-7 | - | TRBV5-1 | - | TGCGCCAGCAGCTTGGGTTCTAGCGACTCCTACGAGCAGTACTTC | CASSLGSSDSYEQYF
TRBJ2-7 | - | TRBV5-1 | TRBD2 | TGCGCCAGCAGCTTAGCGGGAGGGTCCTACGAGCAGTACTTC | CASSLAGGSYEQYF
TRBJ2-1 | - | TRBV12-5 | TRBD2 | TGTGCTAGTGGGGCAGGAGCGGGAGATTGGGATGAGCAGTTCTTC | CASGAGAGDWDEQFF
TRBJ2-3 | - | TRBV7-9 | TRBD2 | TGTGCCAGCAGCTCAGGGACTAGCGGGAGCGGGACAGATACGCAGTATTTT | CASSSGTSGSGTDTQYF
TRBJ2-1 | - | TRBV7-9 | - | TGTGCCAGCAGCTTAGTAGAATACACGGGACGGGTGACTCTGCATGAGCAGTTCTTC | CASSLVEYTGRVTLHEQFF
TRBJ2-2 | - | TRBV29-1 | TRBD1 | TGCAGCGTCGAAGGACTGGACAGGGGGGCGGCCGGGGAGCTGTTTTTT | CSVEGLDRGAAGELFF
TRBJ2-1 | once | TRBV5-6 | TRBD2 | TGTGCCAGCAGCCTGGGGGGGTCCTACAATGAGCAGTTCTTC | CASSLGGSYNEQFF
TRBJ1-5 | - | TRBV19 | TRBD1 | TGTGCCAGTAGTATAGTTTTCGTTGTACAGGGGAATCGGGGCAATCAGCCCCAGCATTTT | CASSIVFVVQGNRGNQPQHF